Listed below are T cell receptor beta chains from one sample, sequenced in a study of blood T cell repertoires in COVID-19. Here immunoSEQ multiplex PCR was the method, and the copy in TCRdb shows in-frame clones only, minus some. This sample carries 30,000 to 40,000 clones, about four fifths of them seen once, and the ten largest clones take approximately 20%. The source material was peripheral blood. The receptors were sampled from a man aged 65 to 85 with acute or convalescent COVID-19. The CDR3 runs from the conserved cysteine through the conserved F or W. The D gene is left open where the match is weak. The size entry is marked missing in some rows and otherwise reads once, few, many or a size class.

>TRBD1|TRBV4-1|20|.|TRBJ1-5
CASSPRISGQGESSNQPQHF
TGCGCCAGCAGCCCAAGGATTAGCGGACAGGGTGAGTCTAGCAATCAGCCCCAGCATTTT
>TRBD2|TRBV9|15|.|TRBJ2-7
CASSVVGGRAAEQYF
TGTGCCAGCAGCGTAGTAGGCGGGAGGGCCGCCGAGCAGTACTTC
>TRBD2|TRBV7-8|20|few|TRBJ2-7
CASSFPPGQKTSGSSYEQYF
TGTGCCAGCAGCTTCCCCCCGGGACAGAAGACTAGCGGAAGCTCCTACGAGCAGTACTTC
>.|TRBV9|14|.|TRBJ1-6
CASNPGGGFSPLHF
TGTGCCAGCAACCCCGGGGGGGGTTTTTCACCCCTCCACTTT
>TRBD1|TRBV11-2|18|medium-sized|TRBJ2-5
CASSSIWDRGSSQETQYF
TGTGCCAGCAGCTCTATTTGGGACAGGGGCTCCTCCCAAGAGACCCAGTACTTC
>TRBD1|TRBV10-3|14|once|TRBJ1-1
CAISDQGAGTEAFF
TGTGCCATCAGCGACCAGGGGGCGGGCACTGAAGCTTTCTTT
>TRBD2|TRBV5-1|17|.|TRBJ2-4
CASSLSGLAGGKNIQYF
TGCGCCAGCAGCTTGTCCGGACTAGCGGGGGGCAAAAACATTCAGTACTTC
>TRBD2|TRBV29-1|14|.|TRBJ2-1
CSVPGLVYPNEQFF
TGCAGCGTTCCTGGACTAGTATATCCCAATGAGCAGTTCTTC
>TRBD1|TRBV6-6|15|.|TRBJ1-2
CASSNRGQGGGGYTF
TGTGCCAGCAGTAACCGAGGACAGGGAGGGGGTGGCTACACCTTC
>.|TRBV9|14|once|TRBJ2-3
CASSVLGGTDTQYF
TGTGCCAGCAGCGTCCTAGGGGGCACAGATACGCAGTATTTT
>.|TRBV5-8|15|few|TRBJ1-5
CASSPWAGGNQPQHF
TGTGCCAGCAGCCCCTGGGCGGGGGGGAATCAGCCCCAGCATTTT
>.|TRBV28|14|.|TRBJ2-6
CASRSTGGANVLTF
TGTGCCAGCAGGTCAACAGGTGGGGCCAACGTCCTGACTTTC
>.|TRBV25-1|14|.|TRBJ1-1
CASSERPPNTEAFF
TGTGCCAGCAGTGAGAGGCCACCGAACACTGAAGCTTTCTTT
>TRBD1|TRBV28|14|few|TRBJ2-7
CASSLVQGAHEQYF
TGTGCCAGCAGTTTAGTTCAGGGGGCCCACGAGCAGTACTTC
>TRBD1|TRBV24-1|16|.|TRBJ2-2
CATSDPGQSNTGELFF
TGTGCCACCAGTGACCCGGGACAGAGCAACACCGGGGAGCTGTTTTTT
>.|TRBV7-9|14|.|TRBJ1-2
CASSSSGTTYGYTF
TGTGCCAGCAGCTCCTCCGGGACAACATATGGCTACACCTTC
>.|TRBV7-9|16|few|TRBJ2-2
CASSPSGSGNTGELFF
TGTGCCAGCAGCCCCTCAGGTAGCGGTAACACCGGGGAGCTGTTTTTT
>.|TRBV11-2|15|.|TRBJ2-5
CASSFVVDRSETQYF
TGTGCCAGCAGCTTCGTCGTCGACAGGTCGGAGACCCAGTACTTC
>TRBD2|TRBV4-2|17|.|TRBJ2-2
CASRWTSGNSNTGELFF
TGTGCCAGCAGATGGACTAGCGGTAACTCGAACACCGGGGAGCTGTTTTTT
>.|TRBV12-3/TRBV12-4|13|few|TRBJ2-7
CASSLEQPYEQYF
TGTGCCAGCAGTTTGGAGCAGCCCTACGAGCAGTACTTC
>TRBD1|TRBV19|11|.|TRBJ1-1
CAARGLTEAFF
TGTGCCGCCAGGGGGCTTACTGAAGCTTTCTTT
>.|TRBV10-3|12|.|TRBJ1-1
CAISDDSLKAFF
TGTGCCATCAGTGATGACAGCCTGAAGGCTTTCTTT
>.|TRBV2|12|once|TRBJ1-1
CASSPQGWKAFF
TGTGCCAGCAGTCCCCAGGGGTGGAAAGCTTTCTTT
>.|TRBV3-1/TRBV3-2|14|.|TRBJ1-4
CASSQDDIWEKLFF
TGTGCCAGCAGCCAAGATGACATCTGGGAAAAACTGTTTTTT
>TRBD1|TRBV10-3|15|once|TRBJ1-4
CAISEWDRSNEKLFF
TGTGCCATCAGTGAGTGGGACAGATCTAATGAAAAACTGTTTTTT
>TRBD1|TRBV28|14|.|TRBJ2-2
CAILGTANTGELFF
TGTGCCATCTTGGGGACAGCGAACACCGGGGAGCTGTTTTTT
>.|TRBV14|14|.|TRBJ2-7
CASSQGGGVTVQYF
TGTGCCAGCAGTCAAGGAGGCGGGGTAACAGTGCAGTACTTC
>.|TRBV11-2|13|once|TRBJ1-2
CASSLGLAYGYTF
TGTGCCAGCAGCTTAGGGTTGGCCTATGGCTACACCTTC
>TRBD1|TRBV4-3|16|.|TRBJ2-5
CASSQERGQGAETQYF
TGCGCCAGCAGCCAAGAGAGGGGACAGGGGGCAGAGACCCAGTACTTC
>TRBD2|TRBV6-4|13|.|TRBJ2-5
CASSDTGGETQYF
TGTGCCAGCAGTGACACGGGGGGAGAGACCCAGTACTTC
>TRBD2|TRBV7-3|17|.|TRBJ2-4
CASSLDGRAQAKNIQYF
TGTGCCAGCAGCTTAGATGGGAGGGCCCAGGCCAAAAACATTCAGTACTTC
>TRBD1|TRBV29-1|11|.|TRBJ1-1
CSARTGDEAFF
TGCAGCGCACGGACAGGGGATGAAGCTTTCTTT